Each of the 10 T cell receptor beta chains below was sequenced from the same sample in a study of beta chain features in type 1 diabetes. cDNA synthesis used the whole RNA isolate, giving expressed TCRB sequences. The assay was immunoSEQ multiplex PCR, and TCRdb's table has in-frame clones only and misses some. The profile covers about 620,000 clones, with about 16% appearing a single time and 0.09% to 0.095% taken by the ten largest. The material sequenced was naive CD4+ T cells from blood. These receptors came from a man younger than 35 in good health.

This chain links TRBV7-2 with TRBJ1-1; no reliable D call. CDR3 length: 13 amino acids. Per germline, CDR1 SGHTA and CDR2 FQGNSA. V was shortened by 1 base and J by 4 bases, with 7 bases between the two germline ends. This CDR3 reads CASSLDSTTEAFF. The CDR3 DNA is TGTGCCAGCAGCTTAGATTCGACCACTGAAGCTTTCTTT. The variable domain in full, with the rest retrieved from reference TRBV7-2 and TRBJ1-1, is GAGVSQSPSNKVTEKGKDVELRCDPISGHTALYWYRQSLGQGLEFLIYFQGNSAPDKSGLPSDRFSAERTGGSVSTLTIQRTQQEDSAVYLCASSLDSTTEAFFGQGTRLTVV.

The chain combines TRBV5-6 with TRBJ2-3; D is unresolved. With 4 bases removed from V and 1 base from J, the gap between germline ends came to 10 bases. The CDR3 is 14 residues long. CDR1 is SGHDT and CDR2 is YYEEEE in the germline V gene. CDR3: CASSLAWGTDTQYF. In DNA, the CDR3 is TGTGCCAGCAGCCTCGCCTGGGGCACAGATACGCAGTATTTT.

This clone has just one count. The V gene is TRBV9, the J gene TRBJ1-3; no clear D gene. CDR3 length: 15 residues. The germline gives CDR1 SGDLS, CDR2 YYNGEE. V lost 0 bases and J 5 bases, leaving 12 bases between the germline ends. This CDR3 reads CASSVVGRGRNTIYF. CDR3 sequence (DNA): TGTGCCAGCAGCGTAGTAGGGCGAGGGAGAAACACCATATATTTT. Drawing the rest from reference TRBV9 and TRBJ1-3, the complete variable domain is DSGVTQTPKHLITATGQRVTLRCSPRSGDLSVYWYQQSLDQGLQFLIQYYNGEERAKGNILERFSAQQFPDLHSELNLSSLELGDSALYFCASSVVGRGRNTIYFGEGSWLTVV.

This chain uses TRBV9 with TRBJ1-1; D might be TRBD1 (5 bases). Deletions cut 3 bases from V and 4 bases from J, with 13 bases between. The CDR3 spans 14 residues. From germline, CDR1 is SGDLS and CDR2 YYNGEE. CDR3: CASSAGHKATEAFF. CDR3 coding DNA: TGTGCCAGCAGCGCAGGACATAAAGCCACTGAAGCTTTCTTT.

The V and J genes are TRBV11-2 and TRBJ2-7, with D perhaps TRBD1 or TRBD2 (5 bases each). This CDR3 has 14 amino acids. From germline, CDR1 is SGHAT and CDR2 FQNNGV. Trimming took 1 base from V and 1 from J, leaving 8 bases between them. The CDR3: CASSLAGPSYEQYF. The CDR3 DNA reads TGTGCCAGCAGCTTAGCGGGACCTTCCTACGAGCAGTACTTC.

The V gene is TRBV5-6, the J gene TRBJ2-5; possible D gene TRBD1, 6 bases. This CDR3 is 13 amino acids long. CDR1 is SGHDT, CDR2 YYEEEE, per germline. V was pared by 0 bases and J by 5 bases, with 8 bases between. CDR3 region: CASSLVGGETQYF. CDR3 nucleotide sequence: TGTGCCAGCAGCTTGGTTGGGGGCGAGACCCAGTACTTC.

This clone came up a few times. This chain connects TRBV6-5 to TRBJ1-5; the match to TRBD1 covers 10 bases. J lost 4 bases, V lost 3 bases, and 6 bases had no gene match. This CDR3 contains 16 residues. In germline, CDR1 is MNHEY, CDR2 SVGAGI. CDR3 loop: CASSYSGTGENQPQHF. The CDR3 region has the DNA TGTGCCAGCAGTTATTCCGGGACAGGGGAGAATCAGCCCCAGCATTTT.

This clone has a handful of counts. The chain uses TRBV6-6 and TRBJ2-2, with 8 positions matching TRBD1. CDR1 MNHNY and CDR2 SVGAGI come from the germline V gene (reference sequence). Losses at the gene ends were 6 bases for V and 5 bases for J; bases not matched to a gene: 8. The CDR3 runs 15 residues. The CDR3 coding sequence is TGTGCCAGCAGCTCTGGACAGGGTTGGACCGGGGAGCTGTTTTTT. It yields the protein CASSSGQGWTGELFF.

There are a few counts of this clone. The chain recombines TRBV29-1 with TRBJ2-5; D is ambiguous. The V and J ends lost 2 bases and 7 bases respectively, with 14 bases between them. CDR1 is SQVTM, CDR2 ANQGSEA, per germline. The CDR3 extends over 13 amino acids. The CDR3 nucleotides read TGCAGCGTTGAACAATCCCAAACGGGGACCCAGTACTTC. Residues: CSVEQSQTGTQYF.

The rearrangement joins TRBV7-6 to TRBJ2-2; D uncertain. The CDR3 spans 14 residues. The germline CDR1 and CDR2 sequences are SGHVS and FNYEAQ. The germline V and J ends were trimmed by 5 bases and 2 bases, with 9 bases remaining between them. Written as DNA, the CDR3 is TGTGCCAGCAGCCCGGCGACCAACACCGGGGAGCTGTTTTTT. Its protein product is CASSPATNTGELFF.